Described below is a single TCR beta chain sequence and its context. V gave up 4 bases and J gave up 4 bases, with 17 bases separating them. Germline lookup yields CDR1 SGHRS and CDR2 YFSETQ. CDR3 size: 15 residues. Under the authors' procedure: Reference gene primer amplification in the assay estimated nucleated cell counts. Data came from immunoSEQ multiplex PCR; TCRdb stores just in-frame clones and leaves some out. The D gene and trimming were derived from the DNA, and the V and J assignments and clone size from that table. The sample records 84,000 or so clones, around four fifths being singletons. The data are from a study of blood T cell repertoires in COVID-19.

The genes are TRBV5-1 and TRBJ1-2; perhaps TRBD1 as D (6 bases). The specimen was peripheral blood. This sequence was found in a man at least 80 years old with active or convalescent COVID-19. The CDR3 nucleotides read TGCGCCAGCAGCGTGACGACAGGTGCCATCTATGGCTACACCTTC. As protein: CASSVTTGAIYGYTF.